Listed below are T cell receptor beta chains from one sample, sequenced in a study of tumor-infiltrating lymphocytes in localized non-small cell lung cancer. This table comes from immunoSEQ multiplex PCR, and its TCRdb copy is limited to in-frame clones, with some not included. Of 15,000 to 20,000 clones listed, about three quarters are singletons. Sequenced: lung tumor tissue. Receptor source: a human donor with non-small cell lung cancer. The CDR3 runs from the conserved cysteine through the conserved F or W. The D gene is left open where the match is weak. Size is stated for part of the rows, as once, few or many counts, or as a class when the clone is expanded.

V gene	J gene	D gene	clone size	CDR3 protein	CDR3 DNA
TRBV7-9	TRBJ2-3	-	-	CASSLETSTDTQYF	TGTGCCAGCAGCTTAGAAACTAGCACAGATACGCAGTATTTT
TRBV6-4	TRBJ2-2	-	-	CASSLDRNTGELFF	TGTGCCAGCAGTTTGGACAGGAACACCGGGGAGCTGTTTTTT
TRBV4-3	TRBJ1-6	-	-	CASSLGPYNSPLHF	TGCGCCAGCAGCCTCGGACCTTATAATTCACCCCTCCACTTT
TRBV11-2	TRBJ1-2	TRBD1	-	CASSLVPGQGF	TGTGCCAGCAGCTTAGTCCCGGGACAGGGCTTC
TRBV7-2	TRBJ2-3	TRBD2	few	CASTTLAGQRVTQYF	TGTGCCAGCACAACACTAGCGGGGCAGAGGGTCACGCAGTATTTT
TRBV30	TRBJ1-6	TRBD1	-	CAWSVQGTGAHSPLHF	TGTGCCTGGAGTGTACAGGGGACAGGGGCCCATTCACCCCTCCACTTT
TRBV7-6	TRBJ1-5	-	-	CASSLGGDGRNQPQHF	TGTGCCAGCAGCTTAGGGGGGGACGGTCGCAATCAGCCCCAGCATTTT
TRBV29-1	TRBJ1-1	TRBD1	once	CSVAGQGAAEAFF	TGCAGCGTTGCTGGCCAGGGGGCGGCTGAAGCTTTCTTT
TRBV10-1	TRBJ2-7	TRBD2	-	CASRGALPGGPNEQYF	TGCGCCAGCAGAGGGGCCTTACCGGGAGGGCCAAACGAGCAGTACTTC
TRBV7-3	TRBJ2-7	-	-	CASSLAHSYEQYF	TGTGCCAGCAGCTTAGCTCACTCCTACGAGCAGTACTTC
TRBV5-1	TRBJ1-2	-	-	CASSFNTGSGYTF	TGCGCCAGCAGCTTCAACACAGGTTCTGGCTACACCTTC
TRBV25-1	TRBJ2-5	-	-	CASERGVGETQYF	TGTGCCAGCGAAAGGGGGGTGGGGGAGACCCAGTACTTC
TRBV7-2	TRBJ1-4	-	-	CASSSSGYDNEKLFF	TGTGCCAGCAGCTCGTCGGGGTACGATAATGAAAAACTGTTTTTT
TRBV7-2	TRBJ2-7	-	-	CASSRTRRNEQYF	TGTGCCAGCAGCCGGACGCGGAGGAACGAGCAGTACTTC
TRBV27	TRBJ2-7	-	-	CASRPGRSYEQYF	TGTGCCAGCAGACCTGGCAGGTCCTACGAGCAGTACTTC
TRBV7-2	TRBJ1-1	-	medium-sized	CASSFQPSMIPNTEAFF	TGTGCCAGCAGCTTTCAGCCCAGCATGATCCCAAACACTGAAGCTTTCTTT
TRBV4-2	TRBJ2-7	-	-	CASSQAFQASYEQYF	TGTGCCAGCAGCCAAGCGTTCCAGGCATCCTACGAGCAGTACTTC
TRBV27	TRBJ1-1	-	-	CASRTLPLLGNTEAFF	TGTGCCAGCAGAACTCTACCTTTATTAGGGAACACTGAAGCTTTCTTT
TRBV19	TRBJ1-1	TRBD1	-	CASRRGQGALNTEAFF	TGTGCCAGTAGGAGGGGTCAGGGGGCGCTGAACACTGAAGCTTTCTTT
TRBV5-5	TRBJ2-7	TRBD2	once	CASSPTSFSSYEQYF	TGTGCCAGCAGCCCGACTAGCTTCTCATCCTACGAGCAGTACTTC
TRBV7-6	TRBJ1-1	-	-	CASSSWADTEAFF	TGTGCCAGCAGCTCTTGGGCGGACACTGAAGCTTTCTTT
TRBV30	TRBJ2-3	TRBD2	once	CACARSGGTDTQYF	TGTGCCTGCGCAAGAAGCGGGGGAACAGATACGCAGTATTTT
TRBV30	TRBJ1-1	-	-	CAWTRGREAFF	TGTGCCTGGACCAGGGGTCGGGAAGCTTTCTTT
TRBV7-9	TRBJ1-6	-	medium-sized	CASSLASGVSPLHF	TGTGCCAGCAGCTTAGCATCGGGGGTCTCACCCCTCCACTTT
TRBV6-6	TRBJ1-3	-	once	CASSYRESSGNTIYF	TGTGCCAGCAGTTACAGAGAGAGCTCTGGAAACACCATATATTTT
TRBV25-1	TRBJ1-5	-	few	CASTKEDFYSNQPQHF	TGTGCCAGCACCAAAGAGGATTTTTATAGCAATCAGCCCCAGCATTTT
TRBV19	TRBJ2-5	TRBD1	-	CASGTGGLETQYF	TGTGCCAGCGGGACAGGGGGCCTAGAGACCCAGTACTTC
TRBV6-6	TRBJ1-1	-	-	CASSYSQGRSNTEAFF	TGTGCCAGCAGTTACTCCCAGGGACGGAGTAACACTGAAGCTTTCTTT
TRBV9	TRBJ2-1	TRBD2	-	CASSVGLARDEQFF	TGTGCCAGCAGCGTTGGACTAGCGAGGGATGAGCAGTTCTTC
TRBV5-4	TRBJ2-2	-	-	CASSPQLGYTGELFF	TGTGCCAGCAGCCCACAATTGGGTTACACCGGGGAGCTGTTTTTT
TRBV7-2	TRBJ2-7	-	-	CASSLVSPMRGAHSYEQYF	TGTGCCAGCAGCTTAGTATCTCCCATGAGGGGGGCCCACTCCTACGAGCAGTACTTC
TRBV7-2	TRBJ2-6	-	-	CASSFTGANVLTF	TGTGCCAGCAGCTTCACTGGGGCCAACGTCCTGACTTTC
TRBV6-5	TRBJ1-4	TRBD1	-	CASSNRGSGNEKLFF	TGTGCCAGCAGTAACAGGGGGAGTGGAAATGAAAAACTGTTTTTT
TRBV5-5	TRBJ2-7	-	-	CASSKKSAEEGYEQYF	TGTGCCAGCAGCAAGAAATCAGCGGAAGAGGGCTACGAGCAGTACTTC
TRBV6-5	TRBJ2-7	-	-	CASSYSELTGSEQYF	TGTGCCAGCAGTTACTCAGAACTTACAGGGTCCGAGCAGTACTTC
TRBV6-6	TRBJ2-2	-	-	CASRPPGWETGELFF	TGTGCCAGCAGACCCCCAGGGTGGGAAACCGGGGAGCTGTTTTTT
TRBV6-6	TRBJ1-2	TRBD1	-	CATRQGAGGYTF	TGTGCCACCAGACAGGGGGCTGGCGGCTACACCTTC
TRBV7-2	TRBJ1-1	-	few	CASSLNRERTEAFF	TGTGCCAGCAGCTTAAATAGGGAGCGGACTGAAGCTTTCTTT
TRBV4-3	TRBJ2-5	TRBD1	-	CASSQVGRGQETQYF	TGCGCCAGCAGCCAAGTTGGTAGGGGGCAGGAGACCCAGTACTTC
TRBV30	TRBJ2-2	-	-	CAWSQPSAYTGELFF	TGTGCCTGGAGTCAACCCAGCGCGTACACCGGGGAGCTGTTTTTT
TRBV30	TRBJ2-1	-	-	CAWSAGRASSYNEQFF	TGTGCCTGGAGTGCCGGCCGGGCAAGCTCCTACAATGAGCAGTTCTTC
TRBV19	TRBJ2-7	-	-	CASSNPGSSYEQYF	TGTGCCAGTAGTAATCCGGGGAGCTCCTACGAGCAGTACTTC
TRBV9	TRBJ2-3	TRBD2	-	CASSVASSGRSDTQYF	TGTGCCAGCAGCGTAGCGTCTAGCGGGAGGTCAGATACGCAGTATTTT
TRBV5-1	TRBJ2-7	-	-	CASSLVLGPAKEQYF	TGCGCCAGCAGCTTGGTTCTAGGCCCCGCAAAGGAGCAGTACTTC
TRBV5-1	TRBJ2-1	-	-	CASSSPFPLTLSRNEQFF	TGCGCCAGCAGCTCCCCTTTTCCCTTGACTCTCTCAAGGAATGAGCAGTTCTTC
TRBV18	TRBJ2-2	-	-	CASSPFGPGTGELFF	-
TRBV6-6	TRBJ1-4	-	-	CASSPMNEKLFF	TGTGCCAGCAGTCCCATGAATGAAAAACTGTTTTTT
TRBV6-5	TRBJ2-7	-	once	CASRIEEGFYEQYF	TGTGCCAGCAGAATAGAGGAGGGCTTCTACGAGCAGTACTTC
TRBV7-2	TRBJ2-7	TRBD1	-	CASSLPGQGAHEQYF	TGTGCCAGCAGCCTACCGGGACAGGGGGCACACGAGCAGTACTTC
TRBV5-8	TRBJ2-7	-	-	CASSRTGPFYEQYF	TGTGCCAGCAGCCGAACAGGGCCCTTCTACGAGCAGTACTTC
TRBV20-1	TRBJ1-2	-	-	CSALGGGYTF	TGCAGTGCCTTGGGGGGGGGCTACACCTTC
TRBV10-3	TRBJ1-2	-	-	CAISAAGFIRGYTF	TGTGCCATCAGTGCTGCAGGATTCATCCGTGGCTACACCTTC
TRBV5-1	TRBJ1-1	-	-	CASSFRDMNTEAFF	TGCGCCAGCAGCTTCAGGGATATGAACACTGAAGCTTTCTTT